One sample yielded the 16 T cell receptor beta chains listed below, sequenced in a study of T cell responses to AZD1222 COVID-19 vaccine (dated by TCRdb to the early 2020s). The time point label, as the study defines it: baseline before first vaccination. The library came from the immunoSEQ multiplex PCR assay. Not all clones reach the TCRdb copy of this immuneACCESS table, which keeps in-frame sequences only. Checked studies attribute under half of the gap to unresolved V genes and leave the rest unexplained. The sample table shows about 110,000 clones, and around 86% are seen once. 0.95% to 1.5% of the sample rests with the top ten. Sequencing was performed on peripheral blood, taken on day 0 of AZD1222 vaccination. The receptor set was obtained from an adult in good health.

The CDR3 DNA follows: TGTGCCAGCAGTTTTGATCAGGGTTCCAATGAGCAGTTCTTC. It specifies CASSFDQGSNEQFF. The chain couples TRBV27 to TRBJ2-1, with a possible D match to TRBD1 (5 bases). This CDR3 is 14 amino acids long. Trimming stripped 3 bases from V and 6 bases from J, with 12 bases between. Germline V lookup: CDR1 MNHEY, CDR2 SMNVEV (reference sequence).

This chain uses TRBV23-1 with TRBJ1-1, with D unclear. TRBV23-1 is designated an ORF whose function remains uncertain. The V end was cut by 11 bases, the J end by 4 bases, with 14 bases between. This CDR3 region has 12 residues. CDR3 nucleotide sequence: TGCGCCCCGACCAAAGGATCCACTGAAGCTTTCTTT. Amino acid sequence: CAPTKGSTEAFF.

This chain connects TRBV6-1 to TRBJ1-2; no clear D. The length of the CDR3 is 14 residues. The ends were cut back, 2 bases at V and 8 bases at J, with 15 bases in the middle. Germline V gene sequence: CDR1 MNHNS, CDR2 SASEGT. CDR3 sequence: CASSESWQSGGYTF. CDR3 nucleotides: TGTGCCAGCAGTGAATCGTGGCAGTCTGGCGGCTACACCTTC.

This chain links TRBV6-2 or TRBV6-3 with TRBJ1-1; 7 bases line up with TRBD1. Germline V gene data show CDR1 as MNHEY and CDR2 as SVGEGT. J was trimmed by 1 base and V by 4 bases; bases with no gene match: 6. This CDR3 is built from 15 residues. The CDR3 is CASSSQGVGNTEAFF. CDR3 nucleotides: TGTGCCAGCAGTTCCCAGGGGGTTGGGAACACTGAAGCTTTCTTT.

The V gene is TRBV5-1, the J gene TRBJ1-2; 11 nucleotides line up with TRBD1. The trim removed 3 bases at V and 4 bases at J, leaving 2 bases unmatched. The V gene's germline CDR1 is SGHRS and CDR2 YFSETQ. The CDR3 length is 14 residues. In nucleotides, the CDR3 is TGCGCCAGCAGCTGGGACAGGGGGTCCTATGGCTACACCTTC. The encoded protein is CASSWDRGSYGYTF.

This rearrangement joins TRBV4-2 to TRBJ1-6; 10 positions agree with TRBD1. Germline V lookup: CDR1 LGHNA, CDR2 YNFKEQ. The CDR3 runs 17 residues. V shed 4 bases, J shed 7 bases, and the junction held 10 bases outside the gene matches. The CDR3 DNA follows: TGTGCCAGCAGCCTAGCCGGGACAGGGGATTCCAATTCACCCCTCCACTTT. Residues: CASSLAGTGDSNSPLHF.

The chain recombines TRBV2 with TRBJ2-3; 9 bases agree with TRBD2. CDR1 and CDR2 (germline): SNHLY, FYNNEI. The CDR3 extends over 18 amino acids. The trim removed 5 bases at V and 0 bases at J, leaving 12 bases unmatched. The CDR3, as DNA: TGTGCCAGCAGTCCCCTGGCGCGGGGGGGTGTGAGCACAGATACGCAGTATTTT. Its protein is CASSPLARGGVSTDTQYF.

The V and J genes are TRBV19 and TRBJ2-1, with a tentative D call TRBD1 (5 bases). Trimming took 7 bases from V and 4 from J, leaving 11 bases between them. Germline V lookup: CDR1 LNHDA, CDR2 SQIVND (reference sequence). The CDR3 consists of 13 residues. The CDR3 is CASNGAAYNEQFF. CDR3 coding DNA: TGTGCCAGTAATGGGGCAGCTTACAATGAGCAGTTCTTC.

The CDR3 reads CASSQGNTEAFF. CDR3 nucleotides: TGTGCCAGCAGCCAAGGGAACACTGAAGCTTTCTTT. The J gene is TRBJ1-1, the V gene TRBV5-4; no clear D gene. This CDR3 is 12 amino acids long. V was cut by 4 bases and J by 1 base, with 5 bases left in between. The germline V gene has CDR1 SGHNT and CDR2 YYREEE (reference sequence).

V gene TRBV18 combines with J gene TRBJ1-6; D remains ambiguous. This CDR3 comprises 15 residues. CDR1 and CDR2 (germline): KGHSH, LQKENI. V dropped 5 bases and J dropped 6 bases, with 14 bases sitting between them. The CDR3, as DNA: TGTGCCAGCTCAACTCTGACAACTCTTAATTCACCCCTCCACTTT. Protein product: CASSTLTTLNSPLHF.

V gene TRBV5-4 combines with J gene TRBJ2-5; a possible D gene is TRBD2 (7 bases). V was cut by 0 bases and J by 4 bases, with 16 bases left in between. Germline CDR1 reads SGHNT; CDR2 reads YYREEE (reference sequence). The CDR3 contains 16 residues. The CDR3 region is CASSLAPGGSGETQYF. As DNA, the CDR3 is TGTGCCAGCAGCTTGGCCCCGGGGGGCTCTGGAGAGACCCAGTACTTC.

This chain connects TRBV20-1 to TRBJ2-3; unclear D gene. Germline V gene data show CDR1 as DFQATT and CDR2 as SNEGSKA (reference sequence). The CDR3 is made up of 11 amino acids. V dropped 5 bases and J dropped 0 bases, with 3 bases sitting between them. CDR3 region: CSAASTDTQYF. CDR3 DNA sequence: TGCAGTGCTGCAAGCACAGATACGCAGTATTTT.

The V call is TRBV14, the J call TRBJ1-1; D not resolved. Germline V CDR1 and CDR2: SGHDN, FVKESK. V was clipped by 4 bases and J by 3 bases, with 9 bases between them. The CDR3 loop spans 13 amino acids. DNA of the CDR3: TGTGCCAGCAGCCCCCGGGCCTACACTGAAGCTTTCTTT. This translates into CASSPRAYTEAFF. The entire variable domain, with the rest obtained from reference TRBV14 and TRBJ1-1, is as follows: EAGVTQFPSHSVIEKGQTVTLRCDPISGHDNLYWYRRVMGKEIKFLLHFVKESKQDESGMPNNRFLAERTGGTYSTLKVQPAELEDSGVYFCASSPRAYTEAFFGQGTRLTVV.

V gene TRBV18 combines with J gene TRBJ2-5; D remains unclear. V was trimmed by 6 bases and J by 5 bases, leaving 10 bases between them. The CDR3 runs 12 residues. Germline lookup yields CDR1 KGHSH and CDR2 LQKENI. The DNA of the CDR3 is TGTGCCAGCTCGCTGATGGGGGAGACCCAGTACTTC. Translated, it gives CASSLMGETQYF.

In DNA, the CDR3 is TGTGCCAGCAGCTTAGTGAGGTCACCCTACGAGCAGTACTTC. Translation gives CASSLVRSPYEQYF. The rearrangement uses TRBV11-2 and TRBJ2-7, with D hard to call. The V end lost 1 base, the J end lost 2 bases, and 9 bases lay between the germline ends. This CDR3 has 14 residues. Germline-derived CDR1 and CDR2 are SGHAT and FQNNGV.

Concerning this clone itself: Other DNA sequences in this specimen translate into the identical CDR3. The V and J genes are TRBV5-1 and TRBJ2-1; 10 bases fit TRBD2. This CDR3 spans 15 amino acids. Germline assignment: CDR1 SGHRS and CDR2 YFSETQ. J gave up 4 bases and V 1 base, and 2 bases lay outside the gene matches. The CDR3 bases are TGCGCCAGCAGCTTGTCTAGCGGGGGTTACAATGAGCAGTTCTTC. It translates to CASSLSSGGYNEQFF.